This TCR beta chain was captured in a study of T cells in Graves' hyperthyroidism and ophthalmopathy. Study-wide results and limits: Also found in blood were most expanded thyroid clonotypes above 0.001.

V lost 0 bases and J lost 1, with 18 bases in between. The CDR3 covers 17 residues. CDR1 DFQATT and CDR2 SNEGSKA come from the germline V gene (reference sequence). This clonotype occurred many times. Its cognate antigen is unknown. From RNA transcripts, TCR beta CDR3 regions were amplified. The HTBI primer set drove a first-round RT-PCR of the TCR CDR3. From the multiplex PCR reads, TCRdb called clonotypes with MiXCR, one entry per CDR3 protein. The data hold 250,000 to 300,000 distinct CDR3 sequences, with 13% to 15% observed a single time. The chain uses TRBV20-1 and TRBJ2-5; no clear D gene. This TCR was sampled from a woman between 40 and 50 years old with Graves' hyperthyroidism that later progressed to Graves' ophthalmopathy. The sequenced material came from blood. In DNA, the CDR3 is TGCAGTGCTAGAGATTTGGTTCAGTATACTATCCAAGAGACCCAGTACTTC. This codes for CSARDLVQYTIQETQYF.